The 24 T cell receptor beta chains presented below share a single source sample, sequenced in a study of cytomegalovirus exposure and HLA in healthy donors. Vbeta (60) and Jbeta (13) primers were used in the PCR. Measured with immunoSEQ multiplex PCR; TCRdb has only the in-frame clones, and not every one. The sample totals around 52,000 clones. Sequenced: PBMCs. The receptors stem from a man aged 40-55 years in good health and CMV-seropositive.

This chain joins TRBV5-1 and TRBJ2-2; 10 bases match TRBD2. CDR1 is SGHRS and CDR2 is YFSETQ in the germline V gene. With V trimmed by 2 bases and J by 4 bases, 2 bases remained unmatched. This CDR3 contains 15 residues. The CDR3 region has the DNA TGCGCCAGCAGCTTCAGCGGGGGGGGCACCGGGGAGCTGTTTTTT. Its protein product is CASSFSGGGTGELFF. The full variable domain, completed using reference TRBV5-1 and TRBJ2-2, is KAGVTQTPRYLIKTRGQQVTLSCSPISGHRSVSWYQQTPGQGLQFLFEYFSETQRNKGNFPGRFSGRQFSNSRSEMNVSTLELGDSALYLCASSFSGGGTGELFFGEGSRLTVL.

The rearrangement uses TRBV28 and TRBJ2-1; D remains ambiguous. Per germline, CDR1 MDHEN and CDR2 SYDVKM. The CDR3 has 11 residues. Trimming took off 8 bases at V and 4 bases at J, with 6 bases between the two ends. The CDR3 DNA follows: TGTGCCAGCTCTAGATACAATGAGCAGTTCTTC. Protein: CASSRYNEQFF.

This chain uses TRBV19 with TRBJ1-1; D might be TRBD1 (6 bases). Per the germline V gene, CDR1 is LNHDA and CDR2 is SQIVND (reference sequence). The CDR3 is 11 residues long. Trimming pared 7 bases from V and 5 bases from J, leaving 8 bases between. The CDR3 loop is CASTQGTEAFF. The DNA of the CDR3 is TGTGCCAGTACGCAGGGGACTGAAGCTTTCTTT.

The rearrangement joins TRBV5-6 to TRBJ2-5; 11 positions match TRBD1. CDR3 size: 15 residues. Per the germline V gene, CDR1 is SGHDT and CDR2 is YYEEEE. The ends lost 4 bases at V and 4 bases at J; junction bases unmatched: 6. The CDR3 nucleotides read TGTGCCAGCAGCACTGGACAGGGGGCGGGAGAGACCCAGTACTTC. Protein sequence: CASSTGQGAGETQYF.

The V and J genes are TRBV28 and TRBJ1-1; possible D gene TRBD1, 5 bases. This CDR3 has 14 residues. The V end was cut by 5 bases, the J end by 0 bases, with 10 bases between. CDR1 is MDHEN, CDR2 SYDVKM, per germline. CDR3 sequence (DNA): TGTGCCAGCAGTCGGACACGAATGAACACTGAAGCTTTCTTT. Translation: CASSRTRMNTEAFF.

The chain is built from TRBV29-1 and TRBJ1-5; D is uncertain. V was cut by 4 bases and J by 4 bases, with 8 bases left in between. The germline CDR1 and CDR2 sequences are SQVTM and ANQGSEA. This CDR3 comprises 12 residues. CDR3 in amino acids: CSVGNGNQPQHF. The CDR3 DNA follows: TGCAGCGTTGGGAACGGGAATCAGCCCCAGCATTTT.

The V and J genes are TRBV2 and TRBJ1-5; a weak D match, TRBD1 (5 bases). Per germline, CDR1 SNHLY and CDR2 FYNNEI. CDR3 length equals 14 residues. V dropped 1 base and J dropped 7 bases, with 11 bases sitting between them. The CDR3 bases are TGTGCCAGCAGTGAAGATGGGGGGGGGCAGCCCCAGCATTTT. This encodes CASSEDGGGQPQHF.

The gene calls are TRBV9 and TRBJ2-7; D is perhaps TRBD2 (6 bases). The CDR3 length is 15 residues. Germline V gives CDR1 SGDLS, CDR2 YYNGEE. V dropped 4 bases and J dropped 3 bases, with 17 bases sitting between them. CDR3 region: CASSKGRRGGYEQYF. CDR3 DNA: TGTGCCAGCAGCAAGGGGAGGAGGGGTGGCTACGAGCAGTACTTC.

As concerns this clone: This CDR3 is also generated by other DNA sequences in the sample. The rearrangement uses TRBV6-1 and TRBJ2-7; 11 positions match TRBD2. The V gene end was trimmed by 1 base and the J gene end by 1 base; junction bases not matched to a gene: 0. Germline CDR1 is MNHNS and CDR2 is SASEGT. There are 15 residues in the CDR3. CDR3 in DNA: TGTGCCAGCAGTGAAGGGACTAGCGGGTCCTACGAGCAGTACTTC. Translating gives CASSEGTSGSYEQYF.

The chain uses TRBV7-2 and TRBJ1-6; D gene uncertain. This CDR3 contains 13 residues. The V gene lost 1 base and the J gene lost 10 bases, with 8 bases spanning the gap. CDR1 and CDR2 from the germline V gene are SGHTA and FQGNSA. This chain's CDR3 is CASSLGRSSPLHF. The CDR3 bases are TGTGCCAGCAGCTTAGGCCGGTCCTCACCCCTCCACTTT.

This chain links TRBV7-6 with TRBJ2-3, with TRBD2 identical over 11 bases. The CDR3 is 15 residues long. V was clipped by 5 bases and J by 5 bases; unmatched bases: 6. Germline CDR1 SGHVS, CDR2 FNYEAQ. CDR3 protein: CASSELAGVQDTQYF. CDR3 nucleotide sequence: TGTGCCAGCAGCGAACTAGCGGGAGTACAAGATACGCAGTATTTT.

This chain uses TRBV5-1 with TRBJ1-1; 7 bases line up with TRBD1. The CDR3 length is 14 residues. CDR1 and CDR2 (germline): SGHRS, YFSETQ. Unmatched junction bases numbered 4, after V lost 4 bases and J lost 1 base. The DNA of the CDR3 is TGCGCCAGCAGCCTACAGGGGTGGAACACTGAAGCTTTCTTT. It is translated as CASSLQGWNTEAFF.

This chain uses TRBV14 with TRBJ1-4; possible D gene TRBD1, 5 bases. The CDR3 extends over 15 amino acids. The germline V and J ends were trimmed by 1 base and 5 bases, with 11 bases remaining between them. Germline-derived CDR1 and CDR2 are SGHDN and FVKESK. CDR3 loop: CASSQVRERNEKLFF. CDR3 DNA sequence: TGTGCCAGCAGCCAAGTCAGGGAAAGAAATGAAAAACTGTTTTTT.

V and J are TRBV11-2 and TRBJ2-3, with TRBD2 matching 7 bases. CDR1 is SGHAT and CDR2 is FQNNGV in the germline V gene. J lost 2 bases, V lost 1 base, and 9 bases had no gene match. CDR3 length: 17 residues. The CDR3 reads CASSLGTLAVYTDTQYF. In DNA, the CDR3 is TGTGCCAGCAGCTTAGGTACGCTAGCGGTTTACACAGATACGCAGTATTTT.

The DNA of the CDR3 is TGTGCCAGCAGCTTAGCGGCATTGCAAGAGACCCAGTACTTC. Its protein is CASSLAALQETQYF. This chain joins TRBV7-2 and TRBJ2-5; no definite D call. Germline V gene data show CDR1 as SGHTA and CDR2 as FQGNSA. This CDR3 is 14 amino acids long. Trimming removed 0 bases at V and 2 bases at J, with 7 bases between. Supplemented by reference TRBV7-2 and TRBJ2-5, the full variable domain reads GAGVSQSPSNKVTEKGKDVELRCDPISGHTALYWYRQSLGQGLEFLIYFQGNSAPDKSGLPSDRFSAERTGGSVSTLTIQRTQQEDSAVYLCASSLAALQETQYFGPGTRLLVL.

The rearrangement links TRBV28 to TRBJ1-5, with 9 bases fitting TRBD1. After removal of 7 bases from V and 6 bases from J, the junction contained 10 bases not matched to a gene. The germline gives CDR1 MDHEN, CDR2 SYDVKM. CDR3 length equals 15 residues. DNA for the CDR3: TGTGCCAGCAAATCAGGACAGGGGAGCGTTCAGCCCCAGCATTTT. Protein product: CASKSGQGSVQPQHF.

The chain is built from TRBV4-2 and TRBJ1-2; maybe TRBD1 (5 bases). V shed 0 bases and J shed 7 bases, with 15 bases lying between them. CDR1 LGHNA and CDR2 YNFKEQ come from the germline V gene. The CDR3 runs to 15 residues. In nucleotides, the CDR3 is TGTGCCAGCAGCCAAGACGGGGGTAGGTCGGGTGGCTACACCTTC. Translation gives CASSQDGGRSGGYTF.

The chain uses TRBV4-2 and TRBJ2-3; 7 bases map to TRBD2. Germline V lookup: CDR1 LGHNA, CDR2 YNFKEQ. The ends lost 1 base at V and 2 bases at J; junction bases unmatched: 9. This CDR3 has 17 residues. The DNA of the CDR3 is TGTGCCAGCAGCCAAGGATCTTCAGCGGGGATCACAGATACGCAGTATTTT. It codes for CASSQGSSAGITDTQYF.

V is TRBV7-3 and J is TRBJ2-3; 7 bases are shared with TRBD2. The length of the CDR3 is 15 residues. Germline CDR1 reads SGHTA; CDR2 reads FQGTGA. The V and J ends lost 0 bases and 3 bases, in that order; junction bases with no gene match: 3. The CDR3 sequence is CASSLTAGWTDTQYF. CDR3 nucleotide sequence: TGTGCCAGCAGCTTAACAGCGGGATGGACAGATACGCAGTATTTT.

The CDR3 DNA reads TGTGCCAGCTCACCAGGAGAGACTGAAGCTTTCTTT. It translates to CASSPGETEAFF. This chain uses TRBV18 with TRBJ1-1, with no clear D. Germline CDR1 KGHSH, CDR2 LQKENI. Trimming shortened V by 2 bases and J by 5 bases, and 6 bases separated the two germline ends. This CDR3 is built from 12 residues.

The chain recombines TRBV7-8 with TRBJ2-7; 8 nucleotides line up with TRBD2. The trim removed 0 bases at V and 2 bases at J, leaving 6 bases unmatched. This CDR3 has 16 amino acids. The germline gives CDR1 SGHVS, CDR2 FQNEAQ. The CDR3 sequence: CASSLAPGTRTYEQYF. CDR3 nucleotide sequence: TGTGCCAGCAGCTTAGCTCCCGGGACTAGAACCTACGAGCAGTACTTC.

The chain links TRBV29-1 to TRBJ2-1, with a tentative D call TRBD1 (5 bases). V was clipped by 8 bases and J by 8 bases, with 19 bases between them. The CDR3 covers 13 residues. CDR1 SQVTM and CDR2 ANQGSEA come from the germline V gene. CDR3 nucleotides: TGCAGCCTGTCGACAGAAAATTTTTATGAGCAGTTCTTC. Translation: CSLSTENFYEQFF.

Of note for this clone: The same CDR3 arises from other DNA sequences in this sample as well. The chain has TRBV9 and TRBJ2-2; TRBD1 matches at 7 bases. J was trimmed by 4 bases and V by 3 bases; bases with no gene match: 3. The CDR3 totals 14 residues. CDR1 and CDR2 (germline): SGDLS, YYNGEE. CDR3 sequence reads: CASSGRGSTGELFF. The CDR3 DNA reads as TGTGCCAGCAGCGGCAGGGGGAGCACCGGGGAGCTGTTTTTT.

CDR3 nucleotide sequence: TGTGCCAGCAGTGCCTTAAGGAGGAGGGGAAATACCAATCAGCCCCAGCATTTT. Translation: CASSALRRRGNTNQPQHF. V gene TRBV28 combines with J gene TRBJ1-5; D is perhaps TRBD1 (5 bases). Germline V gene lookup returns CDR1 MDHEN and CDR2 SYDVKM. The CDR3 sequence is 18 residues long. Trimming pared 5 bases from V and 3 bases from J, leaving 23 bases between.